One and the same sample provided the 21 T cell receptor beta chains below, sequenced in a study of shared clonotypes between healthy human individuals. Only in-frame clones appear in the TCRdb table, and some are missing; sequencing was by immunoSEQ multiplex PCR. The repertoire holds approximately 1,500,000 clones, with 95% to 97% as singletons. The sample consisted of naive CD4+ T cells sorted from blood. Indicated subset: CD45RA+ positively selected. These receptors were taken from a man aged 30 to 39 in good health.

This chain joins TRBV27 and TRBJ2-7, with TRBD2 identical over 7 bases. Germline V CDR1 and CDR2: MNHEY, SMNVEV (reference sequence). The CDR3 consists of 15 residues. Trimming took 5 bases from V and 1 from J; bases not matched to a gene: 8. CDR3 sequence (DNA): TGTGCCAGCAGTACTCCTAGCGGCATGTCCTACGAGCAGTACTTC. Encoded protein: CASSTPSGMSYEQYF.

The chain couples TRBV28 to TRBJ1-1, with TRBD1 identical over 10 bases. Germline V gene data show CDR1 as MDHEN and CDR2 as SYDVKM. The CDR3 contains 14 residues. V gave up 4 bases and J gave up 11 bases; unmatched junction bases: 10. CDR3 loop: CASSSLDRGLGAFF. DNA of the CDR3: TGTGCCAGCAGTTCCCTCGACAGGGGGCTTGGGGCTTTCTTT. Looking up the rest from reference TRBV28 and TRBJ1-1 gives the full variable domain: DVKVTQSSRYLVKRTGEKVFLECVQDMDHENMFWYRQDPGLGLRLIYFSYDVKMKEKGDIPEGYSVSREKKERFSLILESASTNQTSMYLCASSSLDRGLGAFFGQGTRLTVV.

V is TRBV25-1 and J is TRBJ2-5, with unresolved D. CDR1 is MGHDK and CDR2 is SYGVNS in the germline V gene. Trimming removed 4 bases at V and 4 bases at J, with 4 bases between. There are 11 residues in the CDR3. The CDR3 sequence: CASSALETQYF. The CDR3 DNA is TGTGCCAGCAGTGCCTTAGAGACCCAGTACTTC.

The chain joins TRBV20-1 to TRBJ2-4, with 7 bases lining up with TRBD1. Per germline, CDR1 DFQATT and CDR2 SNEGSKA (reference sequence). CDR3 size: 10 residues. Trimming removed 3 bases from V and 15 bases from J; junction bases left unmatched: 5. CDR3 residues: CSASRGPRYF. In DNA form, the CDR3 reads TGCAGTGCTAGTAGGGGGCCAAGGTACTTC.

V is TRBV20-1 and J is TRBJ2-7; D call uncertain. The CDR3 contains 11 residues. The V end was cut by 6 bases, the J end by 9 bases, with 15 bases between. Germline CDR1 and CDR2: DFQATT and SNEGSKA (reference sequence). This CDR3 is CSASTQVGQYF. The CDR3, as DNA: TGCAGTGCGAGCACTCAGGTTGGGCAGTACTTC.

This sequence joins TRBV28 and TRBJ2-7, with D perhaps matching TRBD1 (6 bases). The CDR3 runs 13 residues. Germline CDR1 reads MDHEN; CDR2 reads SYDVKM. The V end was cut by 6 bases, the J end by 3 bases, with 12 bases between. CDR3: CASSPADSYEQYF. The CDR3 DNA reads as TGTGCCAGCAGCCCCGCGGACAGCTACGAGCAGTACTTC.

This clone has just one count. The chain employs TRBV7-9 and TRBJ1-5, with D unclear. The germline CDR1 and CDR2 sequences are SEHNR and FQNEAQ (reference sequence). The ends were cut back, 4 bases at V and 0 bases at J, with 10 bases in the middle. CDR3 length: 15 amino acids. The CDR3 nucleotides read TGTGCCAGCAGCTCGGGCGGGGTTAGCAATCAGCCCCAGCATTTT. Protein sequence: CASSSGGVSNQPQHF.

This chain joins TRBV9 and TRBJ1-3, with unresolved D. The CDR3 runs to 16 residues. The V gene lost 0 bases and the J gene lost 4 bases, with 14 bases spanning the gap. From germline, CDR1 is SGDLS and CDR2 YYNGEE. CDR3 nucleotide sequence: TGTGCCAGCAGCGTAGTAGCAGAGAGTACAGGAAACACCATATATTTT. It codes for CASSVVAESTGNTIYF.

With respect to this clone: Different DNA sequences within this sample yield the same CDR3. This sequence joins TRBV14 and TRBJ2-1, with no clear D. The CDR3 runs to 14 residues. V lost 1 base and J 0 bases, leaving 4 bases between the germline ends. Germline CDR1 is SGHDN and CDR2 is FVKESK. CDR3 nucleotides: TGTGCCAGCAGCCAAGCGAGCTCCTACAATGAGCAGTTCTTC. Translation gives CASSQASSYNEQFF.

The chain links TRBV14 to TRBJ2-1, with 7 bases identical to TRBD2. V lost 5 bases, J lost 3 bases, and 7 bases stayed unmatched. This CDR3 is 15 amino acids long. Per the germline V gene, CDR1 is SGHDN and CDR2 is FVKESK. The CDR3 DNA reads TGTGCCAGCAGCTCACGCGGGAGCTTCTACAATGAGCAGTTCTTC. Its translation is CASSSRGSFYNEQFF.

This clone was observed a single time. V usage is TRBV6-4 and J usage is TRBJ2-1; TRBD2 aligns across 13 bases. The CDR3 loop spans 14 amino acids. V lost 4 bases, J lost 9 bases, and 3 bases stayed unmatched. Looked up from germline, CDR1 is MRHNA and CDR2 is SNTAGT. In DNA, the CDR3 is TGTGCCAGCAGTGTACTAGCGGGAGGGGCTGAGCAGTTCTTC. Its translation is CASSVLAGGAEQFF.

The genes are TRBV18 and TRBJ2-7; no clear D. CDR1 is KGHSH and CDR2 is LQKENI in the germline V gene. CDR3 length equals 13 residues. V lost 2 bases, J lost 7 bases, and 12 bases lay in between. In DNA form, the CDR3 reads TGTGCCAGCTCACCAGACGGCGCCAGTGAGCAGTACTTC. It specifies CASSPDGASEQYF.

The chain carries TRBV25-1 and TRBJ2-3; D not resolved. V was pared by 2 bases and J by 6 bases, with 9 bases between. Germline CDR1 reads MGHDK; CDR2 reads SYGVNS. This CDR3 is 13 amino acids long. Here the CDR3 reads CASSEDIIDTQYF. DNA for the CDR3: TGTGCCAGCAGTGAAGACATAATCGATACGCAGTATTTT.

Only one count was recorded for this clone. The chain carries TRBV7-9 and TRBJ1-4; 7 nucleotides line up with TRBD1. CDR3 size: 16 residues. V lost 5 bases and J lost 5; bases outside the gene matches: 11. The germline CDR1 and CDR2 sequences are SEHNR and FQNEAQ (reference sequence). The CDR3: CASSPRGQGENEKLFF. DNA for the CDR3: TGTGCCAGCAGCCCTAGGGGGCAGGGTGAAAATGAAAAACTGTTTTTT.

This chain connects TRBV28 to TRBJ1-2; D unresolved. The CDR3 loop spans 13 amino acids. Germline values: CDR1 MDHEN, CDR2 SYDVKM. The V end was cut by 9 bases, the J end by 9 bases, with 20 bases between. The CDR3 region is CASRRADLFSYTF. The DNA for the CDR3 is TGTGCCAGTAGGCGGGCGGATCTTTTTAGCTACACCTTC.

The chain uses TRBV9 and TRBJ2-7; 7 positions match TRBD2. V lost 0 bases, J lost 3 bases, and 9 bases stayed unmatched. The CDR3 extends over 16 amino acids. CDR1 SGDLS and CDR2 YYNGEE come from the germline V gene. The chain's CDR3 is CASSVGTGASGYEQYF. The CDR3, as DNA: TGTGCCAGCAGCGTAGGCACCGGGGCTAGCGGCTACGAGCAGTACTTC.

The chain couples TRBV27 to TRBJ2-7, with 7 nucleotides matching TRBD1. J was trimmed by 3 bases and V by 4 bases; bases with no gene match: 6. From germline, CDR1 is MNHEY and CDR2 SMNVEV (reference sequence). This CDR3 has 14 amino acids. CDR3 coding DNA: TGTGCCAGCAGTTGGCGACAGGGCGGCTACGAGCAGTACTTC. Translation: CASSWRQGGYEQYF.

This chain uses TRBV29-1 with TRBJ1-2; D uncertain. Germline lookup yields CDR1 SQVTM and CDR2 ANQGSEA. This CDR3 contains 9 residues. The V end lost 4 bases, the J end lost 12 bases, and 9 bases lay between the germline ends. CDR3: CSVGAHDTF. In DNA, the CDR3 is TGCAGCGTTGGGGCCCATGACACCTTC.

CDR3 DNA: TGTGCCAGCTCACTGATTGGGCAGGGTGTTACCTACGAGCAGTACTTC. Its protein is CASSLIGQGVTYEQYF. The chain uses TRBV18 and TRBJ2-7; D perhaps matches TRBD1 (5 bases). There are 16 residues in the CDR3. Germline values: CDR1 KGHSH, CDR2 LQKENI. V lost 4 bases, J lost 2 bases, and 18 bases lay in between.

This clone was found many times. V and J are TRBV6-5 and TRBJ2-7; 12 positions agree with TRBD1. The CDR3 is made up of 14 amino acids. V shed 6 bases and J 6 bases; nucleotides not matched to a gene: 6. Looked up from germline, CDR1 is MNHEY and CDR2 is SVGAGI. The CDR3 DNA follows: TGTGCCAGCAGACCGGGACAGGGGGCGGTCGAGCAGTACTTC. Protein sequence: CASRPGQGAVEQYF.

V usage is TRBV19 and J usage is TRBJ2-5; 12 nucleotides align to TRBD2. The CDR3 covers 16 residues. Germline CDR1 LNHDA, CDR2 SQIVND (reference sequence). Trimming removed 6 bases from V and 7 bases from J; junction bases left unmatched: 12. In nucleotides, the CDR3 is TGTGCCAGTAGGATGCGACTAGCGGGAGACCCCGGGACCCAGTACTTC. Protein sequence: CASRMRLAGDPGTQYF.